This TCR beta chain comes out of a study of OX40 agonist ivuxolimab in advanced cancers. The table came from immunoSEQ multiplex PCR; TCRdb's copy has only in-frame clones and leaves some out. The table lists roughly 80,000 clones, 86% of them singletons. The CDR3 loop spans 14 amino acids. With V trimmed by 8 bases and J by 6 bases, 5 bases remained unmatched. CDR1 is SEHNR, CDR2 FQNEAQ, per germline (reference sequence). Here the sequenced sample was CD4+ or CD8+ T cells sorted from blood, taken in a trial of the OX40 agonist ivuxolimab. This receptor was taken from an adult with an advanced solid tumor such as melanoma, head and neck, liver or kidney cancer. V usage is TRBV7-9 and J usage is TRBJ2-2; 11 nucleotides line up with TRBD2. CDR3 bases: TGTGCCAGCGTCACTAGCGGGGGTCCCGGGGAGCTGTTTTTT. Translation: CASVTSGGPGELFF.